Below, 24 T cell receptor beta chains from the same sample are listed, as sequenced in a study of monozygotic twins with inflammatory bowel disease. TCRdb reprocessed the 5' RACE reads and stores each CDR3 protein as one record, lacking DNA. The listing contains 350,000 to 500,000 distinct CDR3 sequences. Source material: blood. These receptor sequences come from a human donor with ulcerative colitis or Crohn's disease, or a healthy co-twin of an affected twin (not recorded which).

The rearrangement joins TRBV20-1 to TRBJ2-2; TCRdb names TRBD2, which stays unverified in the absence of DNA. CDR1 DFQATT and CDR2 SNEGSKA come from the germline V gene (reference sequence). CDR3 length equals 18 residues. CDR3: CSARDPSASGSNTGELFF.

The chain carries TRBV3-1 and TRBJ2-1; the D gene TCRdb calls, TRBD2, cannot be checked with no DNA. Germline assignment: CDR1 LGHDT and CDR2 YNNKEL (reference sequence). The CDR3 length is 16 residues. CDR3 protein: CASSTVAGGPYNEQFF.

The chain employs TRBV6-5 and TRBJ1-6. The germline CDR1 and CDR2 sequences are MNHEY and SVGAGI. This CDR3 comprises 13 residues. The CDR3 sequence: CASSPPNNSPLHF.

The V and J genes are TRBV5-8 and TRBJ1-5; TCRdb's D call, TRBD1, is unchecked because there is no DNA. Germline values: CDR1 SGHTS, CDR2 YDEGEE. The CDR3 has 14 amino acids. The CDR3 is CASSLVGDGGPQHF.

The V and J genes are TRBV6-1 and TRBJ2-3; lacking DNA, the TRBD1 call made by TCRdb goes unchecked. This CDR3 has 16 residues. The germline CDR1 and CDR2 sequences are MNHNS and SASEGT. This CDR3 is CASSERWGPSTDTQYF.

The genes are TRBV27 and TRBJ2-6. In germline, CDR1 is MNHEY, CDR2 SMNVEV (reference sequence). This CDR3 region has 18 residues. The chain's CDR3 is CASSLLGRGSSGANVLTF.

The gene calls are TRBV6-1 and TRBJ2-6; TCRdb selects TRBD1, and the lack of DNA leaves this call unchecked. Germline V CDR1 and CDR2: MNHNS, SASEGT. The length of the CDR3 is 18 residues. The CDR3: CASSKVPGFWSGANVLTF.

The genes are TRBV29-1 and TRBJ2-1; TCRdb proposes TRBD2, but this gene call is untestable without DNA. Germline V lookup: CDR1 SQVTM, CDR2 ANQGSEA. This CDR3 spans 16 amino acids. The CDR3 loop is CSAAGLAGGSGNEQFF.

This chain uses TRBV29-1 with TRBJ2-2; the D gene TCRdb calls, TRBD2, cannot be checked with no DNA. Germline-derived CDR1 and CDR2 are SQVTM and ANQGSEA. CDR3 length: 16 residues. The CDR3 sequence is CSVLTSGGMGTGELFF.

The CDR3 sequence: CAGGTETYEQYF. This sequence joins TRBV30 and TRBJ2-7; TCRdb gives TRBD1 as the D gene, but with no DNA this cannot be confirmed. This CDR3 is 12 amino acids long. Germline CDR1 and CDR2: GTSNPN and SVGIG (reference sequence).

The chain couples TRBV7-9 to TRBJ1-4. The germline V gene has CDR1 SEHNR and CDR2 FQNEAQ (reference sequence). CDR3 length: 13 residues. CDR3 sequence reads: CASSLELSEKLFF.

Here the CDR3 reads CASSQSDRSSYNEQFF. The chain couples TRBV4-2 to TRBJ2-1. CDR3 length: 16 amino acids. Germline values: CDR1 LGHNA, CDR2 YNFKEQ.

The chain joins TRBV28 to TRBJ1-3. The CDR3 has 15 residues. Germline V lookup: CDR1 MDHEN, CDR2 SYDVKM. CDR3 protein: CASSSSDSSGNTIYF. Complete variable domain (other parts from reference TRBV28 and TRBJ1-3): DVKVTQSSRYLVKRTGEKVFLECVQDMDHENMFWYRQDPGLGLRLIYFSYDVKMKEKGDIPEGYSVSREKKERFSLILESASTNQTSMYLCASSSSDSSGNTIYFGEGSWLTVV.

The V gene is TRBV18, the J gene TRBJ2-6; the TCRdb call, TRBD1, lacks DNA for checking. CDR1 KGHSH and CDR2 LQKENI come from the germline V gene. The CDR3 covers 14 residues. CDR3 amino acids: CASSPGTSGNVLTF.

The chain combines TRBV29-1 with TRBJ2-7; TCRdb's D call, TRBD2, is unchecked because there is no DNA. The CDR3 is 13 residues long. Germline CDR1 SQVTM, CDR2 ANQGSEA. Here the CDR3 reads CSVLRASSYEQYF.

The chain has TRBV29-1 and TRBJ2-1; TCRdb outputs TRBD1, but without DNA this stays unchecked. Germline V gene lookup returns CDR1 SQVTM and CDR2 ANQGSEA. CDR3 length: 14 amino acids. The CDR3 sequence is CSVEGSPSYNEQFF.

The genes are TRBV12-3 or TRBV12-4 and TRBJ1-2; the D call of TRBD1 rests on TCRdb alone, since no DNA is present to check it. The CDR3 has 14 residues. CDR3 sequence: CASSLGGAAYGYTF.

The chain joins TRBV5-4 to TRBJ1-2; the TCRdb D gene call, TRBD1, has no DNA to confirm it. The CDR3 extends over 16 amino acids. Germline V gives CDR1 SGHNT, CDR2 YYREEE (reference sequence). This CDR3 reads CASQRLTGTGTYGYTF.

Here the CDR3 reads CASSLEGAHPRVF. This sequence joins TRBV5-1 and TRBJ1-1. The CDR3 has 13 amino acids. Germline assignment: CDR1 SGHRS and CDR2 YFSETQ.

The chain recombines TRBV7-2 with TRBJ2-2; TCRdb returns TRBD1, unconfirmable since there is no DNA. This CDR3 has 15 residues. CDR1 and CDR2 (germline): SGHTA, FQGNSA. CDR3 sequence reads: CASSLQGTTGGELFF.

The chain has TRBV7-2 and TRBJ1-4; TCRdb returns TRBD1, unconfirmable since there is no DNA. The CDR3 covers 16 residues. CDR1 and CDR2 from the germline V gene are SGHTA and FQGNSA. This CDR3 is CASSLGPGQGREKLFF. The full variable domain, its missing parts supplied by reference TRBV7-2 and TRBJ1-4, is GAGVSQSPSNKVTEKGKDVELRCDPISGHTALYWYRQSLGQGLEFLIYFQGNSAPDKSGLPSDRFSAERTGGSVSTLTIQRTQQEDSAVYLCASSLGPGQGREKLFFGSGTQLSVL.

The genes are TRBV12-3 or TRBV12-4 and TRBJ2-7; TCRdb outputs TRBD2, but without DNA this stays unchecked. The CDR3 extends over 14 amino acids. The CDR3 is CASSLGPFSYEQYF.

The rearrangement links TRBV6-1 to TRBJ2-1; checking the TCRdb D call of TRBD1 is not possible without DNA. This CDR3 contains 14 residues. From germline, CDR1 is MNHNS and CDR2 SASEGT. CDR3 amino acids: CASRPGTGYNEQFF.

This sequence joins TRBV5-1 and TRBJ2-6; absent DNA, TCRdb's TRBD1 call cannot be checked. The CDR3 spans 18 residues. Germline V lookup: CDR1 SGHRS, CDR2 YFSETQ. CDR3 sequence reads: CASSSPGPNSSGANVLTF.